This TCR beta chain was profiled in a study of blood T cells in healthy people across ages. V lost 7 bases to trimming and J lost 5 bases, with 14 bases between them. CDR3 length equals 13 residues. The use of a sample-barcoded 5' primer and a J-beta primer mix characterized a second PCR of roughly 6 to 11 cycles. Every cDNA molecule carried a tag from a template-switch adaptor bearing 12 random nucleotides. Each CDR3 protein gets one entry after TCRdb re-called the 5' RACE reads with MiXCR. The sample carries around 1,700,000 distinct CDR3 sequences, approximately 28% recorded once. This clonotype was recorded a few times.

Material: blood. The chain combines TRBV12-3 or TRBV12-4 with TRBJ1-1; D remains ambiguous. The receptor's source is a young woman in good health. In DNA, the CDR3 is TGTGCCAGCACCCTTCCCTCGGCTACTGAAGCTTTCTTT. Translation gives CASTLPSATEAFF.